This TCR beta chain emerged from a study of a mutant IDH1 vaccine in newly diagnosed glioma. About the research overall: Initiation of the vaccine course occurred 4-6 weeks after radiotherapy alone, or alongside temozolomide cycles. Most patients had radiochemotherapy with temozolomide before enrollment; others had one alone.

Documented time point: week 47, end of study. Each dose delivered 300 ug of mutant IDH1 20-mer peptide subcutaneously with imiquimod. Assay used: immunoSEQ multiplex PCR; TCRdb lists only in-frame clones, some missing. The sample holds roughly 56,000 clones; less than 80% are singletons and the top ten take roughly 5%. Concerning this clone: Its antigen is currently unknown.

There are 13 residues in the CDR3. CDR1 is KGHSH, CDR2 LQKENI, per germline. The ends lost 8 bases at V and 6 bases at J; junction bases unmatched: 10. The chain uses TRBV18 and TRBJ2-7; 7 bases map to TRBD1. The clonotype was recovered from a middle-aged man with glioma. Sequencing was performed on PBMCs, taken from a glioma patient whose treatment included an IDH1 peptide vaccine. CDR3 loop: CASTPQGVIEQYF. The CDR3, as DNA: TGTGCCAGCACCCCCCAGGGGGTAATCGAGCAGTACTTC. Using reference TRBV18 and TRBJ2-7 for the parts outside the CDR3, the full variable domain is NAGVMQNPRHLVRRRGQEARLRCSPMKGHSHVYWYRQLPEEGLKFMVYLQKENIIDESGMPKERFSAEFPKEGPSILRIQQVVRGDSAAYFCASTPQGVIEQYFGPGTRLTVT.